This T cell receptor beta chain was recorded in a study of blood T cell repertoires in COVID-19. At the level of the study: Samples representing acute and convalescent COVID-19 were sourced from the United States, Italy and Spain.

CDR3 length: 17 residues. After removal of 4 bases from V and 1 base from J, the junction contained 9 bases not matched to a gene. Germline V gene sequence: CDR1 MNHEY, CDR2 SMNVEV (reference sequence). The method was immunoSEQ multiplex PCR; TCRdb's version includes in-frame clones alone and lacks a portion of them. The sample contains hundreds of thousands of clones, about nine tenths of which appear only once. Input material: peripheral blood. The chain combines TRBV27 with TRBJ2-2, with TRBD2 matching 7 bases. The sequence was collected from a man at least 80 years old with acute or convalescent COVID-19. The DNA for the CDR3 is TGTGCCAGCAGTTCAGCCCGCGGGAGAAGGAACACCGGGGAGCTGTTTTTT. It specifies CASSSARGRRNTGELFF.